This T cell receptor beta chain was observed in a study of OX40 agonist ivuxolimab in advanced cancers. Study overall: Ivuxolimab is an agonistic anti-OX40 (CD134) antibody, and patients were treated with it. Patients treated during dose escalation were battling hepatocellular carcinoma, melanoma, renal cell or head and neck cancer.

The data were produced by immunoSEQ multiplex PCR, yet TCRdb's version contains in-frame clones alone and is incomplete. This table has around 65,000 clones, about four fifths appearing once. This specimen was CD4+ or CD8+ T cells sorted from blood, taken in a trial of the OX40 agonist ivuxolimab. This clonotype was sampled from an adult with an advanced solid tumor such as melanoma, head and neck, liver or kidney cancer.

CDR3 residues: CSVEHSTDTQYF. CDR3 nucleotides: TGCAGCGTTGAACACAGCACAGATACGCAGTATTTT. The V call is TRBV29-1, the J call TRBJ2-3; D is uncertain. This CDR3 contains 12 residues. The V gene's germline CDR1 is SQVTM and CDR2 ANQGSEA. V lost 2 bases and J 0 bases, leaving 3 bases between the germline ends.